Following are 12 T cell receptor beta chains from one sample sequenced in a study of OX40 agonist ivuxolimab in advanced cancers. TCRdb's table, derived via immunoSEQ multiplex PCR, lists solely in-frame clones and lacks some. The table includes about 22,000 clones, 75% to 90% detected once. Specimen: CD4+ or CD8+ T cells sorted from blood, collected in a trial of the OX40 agonist ivuxolimab. Receptor source: an adult with an advanced solid tumor such as melanoma, head and neck, liver or kidney cancer.

The V and J genes are TRBV30 and TRBJ2-7; D is uncertain. V dropped 0 bases and J dropped 1 base, with 1 base sitting between them. The germline V gene encodes CDR1 GTSNPN and CDR2 SVGIG (reference sequence). The CDR3 runs 11 residues. In DNA form, the CDR3 reads TGTGCCTGGAGTGTATCCTACGAGCAGTACTTC. Translated: CAWSVSYEQYF.

J is TRBJ2-5 and V is TRBV2, with TRBD1 identical over 9 bases. The J call may be mistaken, given a closer DNA end match to TRBJ2-7. Germline V lookup: CDR1 SNHLY, CDR2 FYNNEI. CDR3 length: 15 residues. The CDR3 coding sequence is TGTGCCAGCAGTGGATTTGGGACAGGGTATGACGAGCAGTACTTC. It yields the protein CASSGFGTGYDEQYF.

The rearrangement links TRBV7-2 to TRBJ2-1, with D hard to call. The germline gives CDR1 SGHTA, CDR2 FQGNSA. The CDR3 runs to 14 residues. The V gene lost 4 bases and the J gene lost 6 bases, with 13 bases spanning the gap. The chain's CDR3 is CASSSRALPNEQFF. CDR3 sequence (DNA): TGTGCCAGCAGCTCACGGGCCCTACCCAATGAGCAGTTCTTC.

The chain uses TRBV5-5 and TRBJ2-7; D ambiguous. Trimming stripped 2 bases from V and 0 bases from J, with 6 bases between. Germline CDR1 SGHKS, CDR2 YYEKEE (reference sequence). This CDR3 has 13 residues. The CDR3, as DNA: TGTGCCAGCAGCTTAAGGAGCTCCTACGAGCAGTACTTC. Translation: CASSLRSSYEQYF.

This chain links TRBV7-9 with TRBJ1-1; D call uncertain. There are 14 residues in the CDR3. Trimming took 4 bases from V and 8 from J, leaving 17 bases between them. Germline CDR1 SEHNR, CDR2 FQNEAQ (reference sequence). In nucleotides, the CDR3 is TGTGCCAGCAGCTCCCCAACAAGGAGGGAAGAAGCTTTCTTT. This translates into CASSSPTRREEAFF.

The gene calls are TRBV6-4 and TRBJ1-6; D is possibly TRBD1 (6 bases). V lost 3 bases and J lost 7, with 10 bases in between. CDR1 MRHNA and CDR2 SNTAGT come from the germline V gene. The CDR3 runs to 14 residues. This chain's CDR3 is CASSERGGNSPLHF. The CDR3 nucleotides read TGTGCCAGCAGTGAAAGGGGGGGAAATTCACCCCTCCACTTT.

The chain employs TRBV7-6 and TRBJ2-7; D is ambiguous. Trimming removed 5 bases from V and 0 bases from J, with 8 bases in between. The CDR3 runs to 13 residues. Germline V gene lookup returns CDR1 SGHVS and CDR2 FNYEAQ. The CDR3 sequence: CASSRGRSYEQYF. CDR3 nucleotide sequence: TGTGCCAGCAGCCGTGGGCGCTCCTACGAGCAGTACTTC.

V is TRBV27 and J is TRBJ1-1; no definite D call. This CDR3 is built from 15 residues. Germline lookup yields CDR1 MNHEY and CDR2 SMNVEV (reference sequence). The V end lost 3 bases, the J end lost 1 base, and 12 bases lay between the germline ends. The CDR3 loop is CASSFVYGKNTEAFF. The CDR3 DNA sequence: TGTGCCAGCAGTTTTGTATACGGCAAGAACACTGAAGCTTTCTTT.

The rearrangement uses TRBV29-1 and TRBJ1-2; possible D gene TRBD1, 6 bases. The CDR3 has 12 amino acids. Looked up from germline, CDR1 is SQVTM and CDR2 is ANQGSEA. V lost 4 bases and J 4 bases, leaving 10 bases between the germline ends. CDR3 bases: TGCAGCGTTGGGGGGCCATTCTATGGCTACACCTTC. Encoded protein: CSVGGPFYGYTF.

V is TRBV6-5 and J is TRBJ2-1; 8 positions agree with TRBD2. Trimming removed 0 bases from V and 8 bases from J; junction bases left unmatched: 6. CDR3 length: 15 residues. Per the germline V gene, CDR1 is MNHEY and CDR2 is SVGAGI. CDR3 sequence: CASSYSKRGGDEQFF. CDR3 sequence (DNA): TGTGCCAGCAGTTACTCGAAACGGGGGGGGGATGAGCAGTTCTTC.

The gene calls are TRBV13 and TRBJ2-1, with a weak D call TRBD2 (6 bases). The CDR3 loop spans 15 amino acids. Trimming cost V 3 bases and J 4 bases, with 13 bases left between them. Germline assignment: CDR1 PRHDT and CDR2 FYEKMQ (reference sequence). The CDR3 loop reads CASSFSPREYNEQFF. CDR3 DNA: TGTGCCAGCAGCTTCAGTCCGCGGGAATACAATGAGCAGTTCTTC.

CDR3 bases: TGTGCCAGCAGCCAAGACTTCGGGACAGTGTCTGAAAAACTGTTTTTT. This translates into CASSQDFGTVSEKLFF. The chain links TRBV4-2 to TRBJ1-4; 7 nucleotides agree with TRBD1. The V and J ends lost 0 bases and 7 bases, in that order; junction bases with no gene match: 8. There are 16 residues in the CDR3. The germline V gene encodes CDR1 LGHNA and CDR2 YNFKEQ.